The sequence of this T cell receptor (beta chain) was determined in a study of blood T cell repertoires in COVID-19 (TCRdb year 2020). With regard to the full study: Collaborator samples came from the United States, Italy and Spain and covered acute and convalescent phases of COVID-19. The dataset comprised deeply sampled blood TCRbeta repertoires from subjects exposed to, actively infected with, or recovered from COVID-19. Where available, HLA class I and class II types were taken from metadata supplied by the sample provider and were not determined by assay-based typing. A freely available public database, intended as a resource for researchers studying the immune response to SARS-CoV-2, is where the repertoires were released. The samples were drawn from two sources: the first 160 participants of the ongoing ImmuneRACE study, and 1,254 subjects contributed by 6 global collaborators. The material from the prospective study consisted of cDNA or gDNA derived from T cells, B-cell-depleted T cells, or PBMCs. Nearly every sample came with metadata listing a de-identified subject ID, COVID-19 status, age in years and sex. What the work shows at the level of the full study, not this receptor alone: Clinical and demographic metadata were provided uncurated, with the amount varying by source and participant.

Whole blood was collected in K2EDTA tubes by collaborating institutions according to the institutions' own protocols. For TCRbeta analysis, collaborator samples were shipped as frozen whole blood, as isolated PBMCs, or as DNA extracted from either sample type. The immunoSEQ Assay, a bias-controlled multiplex PCR, was used to amplify TCRbeta CDR3 regions from genomic DNA. The original methods were these. The number of nucleated cells in each sample was estimated from the amplification of reference gene primers within the assay. Sequence reads were collapsed and filtered to measure the absolute abundance of every unique TCRbeta CDR3 rearrangement. For each sample, productive Simpson clonality was calculated as the square root of Simpson's diversity index across productive rearrangements. TCRdb re-hosts the immuneACCESS table, in-frame sequences only. Its copies lack some clones; in the studies checked, an unresolved V gene accounts for under half of them, and the cause for the rest is not known. V, J and clone size derive from that table, while D and trimming were established from the DNA sequence. This sample is represented by 150,000 to 200,000 clones; roughly 80% of them were singletons. More than 5% of the sample is taken by the ten largest.

Remarks on this clone: Its target antigen remains unknown. The sample holds no much larger clone one base away, and base qualities are not on file.

Sequenced: peripheral blood. The receptor comes from a woman aged 30 to 39 with acute or convalescent COVID-19.

This receptor has the CDR3 CASSKDWALRGANTDTQYF. The DNA reads as follows: TGTGCCAGCAGCAAAGATTGGGCTCTGCGGGGGGCAAACACAGATACGCAGTATTTT. The rearrangement combines TRBV21-1 with TRBJ2-3; the table's D call of TRBD2 was not tested on the DNA. TRBV21-1 is a pseudogene locus. Spanning cysteine to phenylalanine, the CDR3 consists of 19 amino acids. Only the CDR3 DNA is retained, 57 bases long and in frame from the first base.